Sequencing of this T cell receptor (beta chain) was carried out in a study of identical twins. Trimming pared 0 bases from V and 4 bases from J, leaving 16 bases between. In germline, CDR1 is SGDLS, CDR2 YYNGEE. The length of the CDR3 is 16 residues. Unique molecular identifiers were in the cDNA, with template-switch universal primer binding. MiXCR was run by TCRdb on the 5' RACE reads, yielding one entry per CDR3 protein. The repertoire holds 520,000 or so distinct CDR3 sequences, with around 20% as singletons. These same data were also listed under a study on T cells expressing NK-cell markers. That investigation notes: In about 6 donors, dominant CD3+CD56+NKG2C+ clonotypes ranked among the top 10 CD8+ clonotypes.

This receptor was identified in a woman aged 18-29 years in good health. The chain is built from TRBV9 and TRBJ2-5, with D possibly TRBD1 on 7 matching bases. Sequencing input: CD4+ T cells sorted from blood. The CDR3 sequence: CASSVGQGGPGETQYF. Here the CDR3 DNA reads TGTGCCAGCAGCGTAGGTCAGGGGGGACCGGGAGAGACCCAGTACTTC.